One sample yielded the 27 T cell receptor beta chains listed below, sequenced in a study of Graves' ophthalmopathy and Graves' hyperthyroidism. Researchers took RNA transcripts and amplified TCR beta CDR3 regions from them. Second-round multiplex PCR came after first-round RT-PCR with HTBI primers. Via MiXCR, TCRdb re-called the multiplex PCR reads, giving one row per CDR3 protein. The sample holds approximately 410,000 distinct CDR3 sequences, about 16% seen once. The sample was peripheral blood. The receptors derive from a woman aged 18-29 years with stable Graves' hyperthyroidism.

This clonotype was recorded at least ten times. The chain carries TRBV7-2 and TRBJ2-7; D is ambiguous. V lost 6 bases to trimming and J lost 2 bases, with 11 bases between them. The CDR3 sequence is 13 residues long. The germline gives CDR1 SGHTA, CDR2 FQGNSA. CDR3 coding DNA: TGTGCCAGCAGGCAAGGGCCAACCTACGAGCAGTACTTC. This codes for CASRQGPTYEQYF.

This clonotype appeared many times. The chain employs TRBV12-3 or TRBV12-4 and TRBJ2-2, with D perhaps being TRBD1 or TRBD2 (5 bases each). The V end was cut by 8 bases, the J end by 6 bases, with 13 bases between. This CDR3 comprises 13 residues. The CDR3 region is CASAEQGPGELFF. The DNA for the CDR3 is TGTGCCAGCGCTGAGCAGGGACCCGGGGAGCTGTTTTTT.

V and J are TRBV5-1 and TRBJ2-7; D is perhaps TRBD2 (6 bases). The CDR3 spans 15 residues. Germline V CDR1 and CDR2: SGHRS, YFSETQ. V gave up 2 bases and J gave up 0 bases, with 12 bases separating them. The DNA for the CDR3 is TGCGCCAGCAGCTTTGGGGGGAGCCCCTCCTACGAGCAGTACTTC. This codes for CASSFGGSPSYEQYF.

This clonotype has a count of ten or more. This chain connects TRBV29-1 to TRBJ1-2; 7 bases are a match to TRBD1. CDR3 size: 14 residues. After removal of 3 bases from V and 5 bases from J, the junction contained 9 bases not matched to a gene. CDR1 is SQVTM, CDR2 ANQGSEA, per germline. The CDR3 bases are TGCAGCGTTGAGCGGCAGGGGGGACAATATGGCTACACCTTC. Encoded protein: CSVERQGGQYGYTF. The whole variable domain, remainder taken from reference TRBV29-1 and TRBJ1-2, is SAVISQKPSRDICQRGTSLTIQCQVDSQVTMMFWYRQQPGQSLTLIATANQGSEATYESGFVIDKFPISRPNLTFSTLTVSNMSPEDSSIYLCSVERQGGQYGYTFGSGTRLTVV.

This clonotype has ten or more counts. The CDR3: CASSPMTGETGELFF. The CDR3 DNA is TGTGCCAGCAGTCCGATGACAGGGGAAACCGGGGAGCTGTTTTTT. The rearrangement links TRBV6-5 to TRBJ2-2, with 8 bases aligning to TRBD1. Germline V lookup: CDR1 MNHEY, CDR2 SVGAGI. The CDR3 is 15 residues long. With V trimmed by 5 bases and J by 5 bases, 7 bases remained unmatched.

In its sample, this clonotype was seen a few times. The chain's CDR3 is CASTPGMRAPGRGYTF. The DNA for the CDR3 is TGCGCCAGCACTCCTGGAATGCGGGCCCCGGGTCGTGGCTACACCTTC. The V and J genes are TRBV5-1 and TRBJ1-2; D uncertain. Germline values: CDR1 SGHRS, CDR2 YFSETQ. Trimming shortened V by 6 bases and J by 7 bases, and 25 bases separated the two germline ends. The CDR3 sequence is 16 residues long.

This clonotype has ten or more counts. The chain recombines TRBV6-1 with TRBJ1-1; possibly TRBD1 for D (5 bases). Germline loops: CDR1 MNHNS, CDR2 SASEGT. V was pared by 4 bases and J by 1 base, with 13 bases between. The CDR3 totals 15 residues. For the CDR3, the DNA is TGTGCCAGCAGTGGCCGAGGGACTCAGAACACTGAAGCTTTCTTT. Protein sequence: CASSGRGTQNTEAFF.

This clonotype was counted at least ten times. The V call is TRBV12-3 or TRBV12-4, the J call TRBJ1-1; weak D call: TRBD1 (6 bases). The CDR3 consists of 15 residues. The V end was cut by 2 bases, the J end by 1 base, with 11 bases between. The CDR3 region is CASSLWPQGNTEAFF. CDR3 sequence (DNA): TGTGCCAGCAGTTTATGGCCACAGGGGAACACTGAAGCTTTCTTT.

This clonotype was seen repeatedly, ten times or more. The rearrangement uses TRBV6-5 and TRBJ1-2; D is undetermined. Germline CDR1 is MNHEY and CDR2 is SVGAGI. CDR3 size: 14 residues. V lost 6 bases and J lost 7, with 18 bases in between. In DNA form, the CDR3 reads TGTGCCAGCAGGAGGACGGACGCAGGAGCTGGCTACACCTTC. Protein product: CASRRTDAGAGYTF.

This clonotype appeared many times. The V gene is TRBV6-2 or TRBV6-3, the J gene TRBJ1-1, with unresolved D. The CDR3 is 13 amino acids. The germline CDR1 and CDR2 sequences are MNHEY and SVGEGT. Trimming stripped 2 bases from V and 4 bases from J, with 8 bases between. In DNA form, the CDR3 reads TGTGCCAGCAGTTACCGGGAAAGCACTGAAGCTTTCTTT. Its translation: CASSYRESTEAFF.

This clonotype was recorded many times. CDR3 DNA sequence: TGTGCCACCAGCAGAGATATAAGGCGGGAAGCTTTCTTT. This codes for CATSRDIRREAFF. This chain connects TRBV15 to TRBJ1-1; D not certain. V lost 0 bases, J lost 8 bases, and 10 bases lay in between. Germline CDR1 and CDR2: LNHNV and YYDKDF (reference sequence). The CDR3 loop spans 13 amino acids.

This clonotype was seen only a few times. V usage is TRBV18 and J usage is TRBJ2-6; D is possibly TRBD1 (6 bases). Trimming removed 8 bases from V and 0 bases from J, with 11 bases in between. The V gene's germline CDR1 is KGHSH and CDR2 LQKENI. The CDR3 length is 15 residues. CDR3 sequence: CASTMGASGANVLTF. The CDR3 DNA reads as TGTGCCAGCACTATGGGGGCCTCTGGGGCCAACGTCCTGACTTTC.

There are a few counts of this clonotype. The rearrangement joins TRBV29-1 to TRBJ1-2, with a possible D match to TRBD1 (5 bases). This CDR3 is built from 13 residues. Trimming left V 3 bases short and J 5 bases short, with 13 bases between. The germline V gene encodes CDR1 SQVTM and CDR2 ANQGSEA. CDR3 nucleotides: TGCAGCGTTGATTGGGGGGTCCCTTATGGCTACACCTTC. It is translated as CSVDWGVPYGYTF. Based on the CDR3 plus reference TRBV29-1 and TRBJ1-2, the full variable domain is SAVISQKPSRDICQRGTSLTIQCQVDSQVTMMFWYRQQPGQSLTLIATANQGSEATYESGFVIDKFPISRPNLTFSTLTVSNMSPEDSSIYLCSVDWGVPYGYTFGSGTRLTVV.

This clonotype was detected only a few times. The V gene is TRBV9, the J gene TRBJ2-2, with D maybe TRBD2 (6 bases). The CDR3 totals 15 residues. Germline CDR1 and CDR2: SGDLS and YYNGEE. Trimming removed 0 bases from V and 2 bases from J, with 8 bases in between. The CDR3 here is CASSVGGANTGELFF. In nucleotides, the CDR3 is TGTGCCAGCAGCGTAGGCGGGGCTAACACCGGGGAGCTGTTTTTT.

This clonotype was recorded many times. The genes are TRBV24-1 and TRBJ1-3, with TRBD1 matching 10 bases. CDR1 and CDR2 (germline): KGHDR, SFDVKD. V shed 3 bases, J shed 8 bases, and the junction held 6 bases outside the gene matches. CDR3 length: 15 amino acids. This CDR3 reads CATSDPGTGEDTIYF. CDR3 sequence (DNA): TGTGCCACCAGTGATCCCGGGACAGGGGAGGACACCATATATTTT.

The chain carries TRBV9 and TRBJ1-1, with D perhaps TRBD1 (6 bases). The CDR3 consists of 18 residues. CDR1 and CDR2 (germline): SGDLS, YYNGEE. V lost 3 bases and J lost 3, with 24 bases in between. The CDR3: CASSAPKRTGLGDTEAFF. In DNA, the CDR3 is TGTGCCAGCAGCGCCCCCAAACGAACAGGGCTGGGGGACACTGAAGCTTTCTTT.

This clonotype occurred many times. This sequence joins TRBV6-5 and TRBJ1-1; 10 nucleotides align to TRBD1. The CDR3 spans 15 residues. Germline lookup yields CDR1 MNHEY and CDR2 SVGAGI. The junction had 3 bases not matched to a gene; V was cut back by 2 bases and J by 3 bases. The CDR3 reads CASSYDRGQYTEAFF. In DNA form, the CDR3 reads TGTGCCAGCAGTTACGACAGGGGGCAGTACACTGAAGCTTTCTTT.

This clonotype was recorded many times. A clone one base away is much larger, so this may be a read error. This chain links TRBV5-6 with TRBJ1-2; D is undetermined. Germline V gene data show CDR1 as SGHDT and CDR2 as YYEEEE. V was shortened by 4 bases and J by 3 bases, with 4 bases between the two germline ends. CDR3 length: 11 residues. The CDR3 DNA is TGTGCCAGCAGCATGGACTATGGCTACACCTTC. Translating gives CASSMDYGYTF. Drawing the rest from reference TRBV5-6 and TRBJ1-2, the complete variable domain is DAGVTQSPTHLIKTRGQQVTLRCSPKSGHDTVSWYQQALGQGPQFIFQYYEEEERQRGNFPDRFSGHQFPNYSSELNVNALLLGDSALYLCASSMDYGYTFGSGTRLTVV.

V and J are TRBV9 and TRBJ2-2, with 9 positions matching TRBD2. Germline lookup yields CDR1 SGDLS and CDR2 YYNGEE. With 3 bases clipped from V and 6 bases from J, the junction kept 12 bases outside the gene matches. The CDR3 has 17 residues. The CDR3: CASSGAIPGLASGELFF. The CDR3 DNA reads TGTGCCAGCAGCGGAGCTATCCCGGGACTAGCATCCGGGGAGCTGTTTTTT.

This clonotype was counted at least ten times. The chain joins TRBV27 to TRBJ1-6; no definite D call. The CDR3 loop spans 16 amino acids. Germline CDR1 reads MNHEY; CDR2 reads SMNVEV (reference sequence). Trimming took 5 bases from V and 0 from J, leaving 11 bases between them. The CDR3 bases are TGTGCCAGCAGTGAGGGAGCCCTCTCCTATAATTCACCCCTCCACTTT. Translation: CASSEGALSYNSPLHF.

In this sample, this clonotype turned up many times. DNA of the CDR3: TGCAGTGCTAGTGGTTCCGAGACCCAGTACTTC. As protein: CSASGSETQYF. This rearrangement joins TRBV20-1 to TRBJ2-5; D gene unclear. Per the germline V gene, CDR1 is DFQATT and CDR2 is SNEGSKA (reference sequence). V dropped 3 bases and J dropped 5 bases, with 7 bases sitting between them. The CDR3 has 11 amino acids.

In its sample, this clonotype was seen many times. The chain is built from TRBV15 and TRBJ2-2; the D is unclear. Between the trimmed V and J ends, which lost 7 bases and 4 bases, there was a span of 7 bases. Germline loops: CDR1 LNHNV, CDR2 YYDKDF (reference sequence). There are 12 residues in the CDR3. This chain's CDR3 is CATNGATGELFF. CDR3 sequence (DNA): TGTGCCACCAATGGAGCCACCGGGGAGCTGTTTTTT.

Many counts were recorded for this clonotype. This chain connects TRBV6-2 or TRBV6-3 to TRBJ2-2; 7 bases fit TRBD1. This CDR3 is 16 amino acids long. V lost 4 bases, J lost 1 base, and 6 bases stayed unmatched. The germline V gene has CDR1 MNHEY and CDR2 SVGEGT. CDR3 in amino acids: CASSLRAGGNTGELFF. The CDR3 nucleotides are TGTGCCAGCAGTTTGAGGGCAGGGGGGAACACCGGGGAGCTGTTTTTT.

This clonotype was found many times. V and J are TRBV4-2 and TRBJ1-1; 8 nucleotides line up with TRBD1. Losses at the gene ends were 4 bases for V and 3 bases for J; bases not matched to a gene: 1. In germline, CDR1 is LGHNA, CDR2 YNFKEQ. CDR3 length equals 13 residues. The CDR3 nucleotides are TGTGCCAGCAGCCGGGGACAGGACACTGAAGCTTTCTTT. Translating gives CASSRGQDTEAFF.

This clonotype was found a few times. The final CDR3 position lacks the conserved phenylalanine or tryptophan, pointing to a likely read error. Because the CDR3's place on the DNA is in doubt, the DNA is left out and the CDR3 is given as listed by TCRdb. This chain connects TRBV11-2 to TRBJ1-1; no check of the table's D call, TRBD1, against the DNA was made. CDR1 is SGHAT, CDR2 FQNNGV, per germline. A total of 13 residues make up the CDR3, ends included. The CDR3 sequence is CASSLSQGPALST.

This clonotype was observed many times. The rearrangement uses TRBV10-3 and TRBJ2-7, with D possibly being TRBD1 (6 bases). The CDR3 totals 15 residues. The germline CDR1 and CDR2 sequences are ENHRY and SYGVKD. The V end lost 4 bases, the J end lost 1 base, and 14 bases lay between the germline ends. The CDR3 DNA reads as TGTGCCATCAGTGTGTCAGAGCAGGGGTCCTACGAGCAGTACTTC. Amino acids: CAISVSEQGSYEQYF.

This clonotype was found many times. The gene calls are TRBV6-1 and TRBJ1-2; unclear D gene. The CDR3 has 15 residues. V gave up 6 bases and J gave up 7 bases, with 21 bases separating them. CDR1 is MNHNS and CDR2 is SASEGT in the germline V gene. CDR3 nucleotide sequence: TGTGCCAGCAGCTCGGCAAACAAAAAATCGGGTGGCTACACCTTC. Encoded protein: CASSSANKKSGGYTF.